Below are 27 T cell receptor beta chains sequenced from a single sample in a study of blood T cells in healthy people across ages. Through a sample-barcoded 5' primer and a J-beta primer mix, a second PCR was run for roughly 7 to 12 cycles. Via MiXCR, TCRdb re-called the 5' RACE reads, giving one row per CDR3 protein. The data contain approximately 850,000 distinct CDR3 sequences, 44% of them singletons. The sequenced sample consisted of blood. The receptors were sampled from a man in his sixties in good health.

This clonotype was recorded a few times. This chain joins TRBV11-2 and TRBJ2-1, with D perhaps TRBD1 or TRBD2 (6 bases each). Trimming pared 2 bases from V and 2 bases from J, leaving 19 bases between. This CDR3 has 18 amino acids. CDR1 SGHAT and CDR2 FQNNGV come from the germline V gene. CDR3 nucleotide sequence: TGTGCCAGCAGCTTACTAAATCCGGGGGCCTTTCCCTACAATGAGCAGTTCTTC. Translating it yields CASSLLNPGAFPYNEQFF.

This CDR3 reads CASSLRGLGNTEAFF. The CDR3 bases are TGTGCCAGCAGCCTCAGGGGTTTGGGGAACACTGAAGCTTTCTTT. This rearrangement joins TRBV7-6 to TRBJ1-1; TRBD1 might be the D (6 bases). The CDR3 extends over 15 amino acids. Per the germline V gene, CDR1 is SGHVS and CDR2 is FNYEAQ. V was cut by 5 bases and J by 1 base, with 14 bases left in between.

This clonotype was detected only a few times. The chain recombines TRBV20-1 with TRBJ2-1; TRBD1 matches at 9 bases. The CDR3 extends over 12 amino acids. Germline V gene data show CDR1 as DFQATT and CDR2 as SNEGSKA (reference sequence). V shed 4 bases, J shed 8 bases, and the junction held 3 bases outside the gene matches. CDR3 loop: CSAKGQGYEQFF. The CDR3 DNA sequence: TGCAGTGCTAAGGGACAGGGCTATGAGCAGTTCTTC.

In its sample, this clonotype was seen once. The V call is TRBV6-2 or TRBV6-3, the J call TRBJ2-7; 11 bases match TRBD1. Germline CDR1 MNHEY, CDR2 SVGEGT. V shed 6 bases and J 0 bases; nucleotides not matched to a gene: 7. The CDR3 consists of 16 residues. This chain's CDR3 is CASSRRDRGISYEQYF. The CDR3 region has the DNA TGTGCCAGCAGCCGACGGGACAGGGGGATCTCCTACGAGCAGTACTTC.

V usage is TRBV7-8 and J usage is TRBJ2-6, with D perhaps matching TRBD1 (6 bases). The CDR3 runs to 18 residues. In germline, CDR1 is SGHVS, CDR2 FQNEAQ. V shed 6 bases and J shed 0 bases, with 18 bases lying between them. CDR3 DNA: TGTGCCAGCAGAACCCCCCGGACAGACAGCTCTGGGGCCAACGTCCTGACTTTC. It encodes CASRTPRTDSSGANVLTF.

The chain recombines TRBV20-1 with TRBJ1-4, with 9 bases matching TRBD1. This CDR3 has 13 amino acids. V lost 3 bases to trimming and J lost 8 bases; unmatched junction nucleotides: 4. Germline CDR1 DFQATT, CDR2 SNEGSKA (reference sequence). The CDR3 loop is CSARAGTGEKLFF. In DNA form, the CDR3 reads TGCAGTGCTAGGGCCGGGACAGGGGAAAAACTGTTTTTT.

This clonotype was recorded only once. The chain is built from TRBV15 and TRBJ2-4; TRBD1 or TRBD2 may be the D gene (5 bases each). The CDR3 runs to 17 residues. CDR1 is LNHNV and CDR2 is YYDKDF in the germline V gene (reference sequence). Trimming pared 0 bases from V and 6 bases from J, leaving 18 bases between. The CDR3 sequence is CATSRDPSGRPGNIQYF. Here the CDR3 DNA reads TGTGCCACCAGCAGAGATCCGTCGGGGCGTCCCGGAAACATTCAGTACTTC.

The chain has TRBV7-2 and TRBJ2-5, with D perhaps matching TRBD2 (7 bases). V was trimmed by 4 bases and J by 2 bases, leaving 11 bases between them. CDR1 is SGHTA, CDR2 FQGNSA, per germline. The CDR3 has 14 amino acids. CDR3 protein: CASSSRGRQETQYF. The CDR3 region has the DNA TGTGCCAGCAGCTCGCGGGGGCGTCAAGAGACCCAGTACTTC.

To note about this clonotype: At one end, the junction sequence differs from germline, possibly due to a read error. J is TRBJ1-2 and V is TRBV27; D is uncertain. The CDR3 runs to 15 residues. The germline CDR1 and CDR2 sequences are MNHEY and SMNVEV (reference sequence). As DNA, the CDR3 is TGTGCCAGCGGTTTATCGTGGAGGGTTGACTATGGCTACACCTTC. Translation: CASGLSWRVDYGYTF.

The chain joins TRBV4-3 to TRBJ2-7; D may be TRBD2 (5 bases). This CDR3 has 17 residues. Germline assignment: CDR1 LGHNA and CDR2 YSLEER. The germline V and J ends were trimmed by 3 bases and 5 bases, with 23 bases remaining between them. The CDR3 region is CASSQERPEGLMNEQYF. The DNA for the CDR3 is TGCGCCAGCAGCCAGGAAAGACCCGAGGGATTAATGAACGAGCAGTACTTC.

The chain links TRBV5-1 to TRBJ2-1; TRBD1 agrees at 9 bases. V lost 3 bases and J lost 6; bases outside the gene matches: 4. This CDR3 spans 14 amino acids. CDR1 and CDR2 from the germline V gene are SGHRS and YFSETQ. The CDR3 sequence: CASSWGQGGNEQFF. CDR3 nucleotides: TGCGCCAGCAGCTGGGGACAGGGTGGCAATGAGCAGTTCTTC.

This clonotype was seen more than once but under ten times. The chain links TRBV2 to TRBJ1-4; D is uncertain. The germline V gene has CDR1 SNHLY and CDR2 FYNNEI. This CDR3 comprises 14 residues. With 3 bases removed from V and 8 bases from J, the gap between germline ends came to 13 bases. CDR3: CASSEGLVGEKLFF. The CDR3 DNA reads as TGTGCCAGCAGTGAGGGTCTTGTAGGCGAAAAACTGTTTTTT.

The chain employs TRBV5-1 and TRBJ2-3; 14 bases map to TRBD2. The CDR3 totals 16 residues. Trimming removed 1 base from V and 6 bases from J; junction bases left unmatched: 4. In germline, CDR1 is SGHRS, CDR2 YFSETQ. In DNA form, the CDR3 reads TGCGCCAGCAGCTTGATGACTAGCGGGGGGGCCGATACGCAGTATTTT. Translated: CASSLMTSGGADTQYF.

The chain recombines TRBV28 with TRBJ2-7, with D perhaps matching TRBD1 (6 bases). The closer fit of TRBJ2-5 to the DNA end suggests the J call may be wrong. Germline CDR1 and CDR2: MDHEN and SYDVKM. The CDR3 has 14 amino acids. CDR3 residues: CASTDRSRGETQYF. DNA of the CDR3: TGTGCCAGCACCGATAGATCTAGGGGGGAGACCCAGTACTTC.

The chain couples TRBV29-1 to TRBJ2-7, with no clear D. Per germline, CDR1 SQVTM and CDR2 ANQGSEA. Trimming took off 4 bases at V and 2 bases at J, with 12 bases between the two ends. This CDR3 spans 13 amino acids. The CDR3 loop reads CSVVLQAAYEQYF. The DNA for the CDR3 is TGCAGCGTTGTGTTGCAGGCTGCCTACGAGCAGTACTTC.

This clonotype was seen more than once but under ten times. The CDR3 nucleotides read TGTGCCAGCAGTTGGACAGGGGGCTTCAACGAGCAGTACTTC. Its translation is CASSWTGGFNEQYF. The chain combines TRBV27 with TRBJ2-7; 11 bases map to TRBD1. V was pared by 4 bases and J by 5 bases, with 4 bases of the junction left unmatched. CDR1 is MNHEY and CDR2 is SMNVEV in the germline V gene (reference sequence). The CDR3 runs 14 residues.

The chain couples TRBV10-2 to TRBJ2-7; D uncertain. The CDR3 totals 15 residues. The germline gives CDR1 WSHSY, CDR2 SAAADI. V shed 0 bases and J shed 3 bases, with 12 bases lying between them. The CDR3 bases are TGCGCCAGCAGTGAGTCCACCGAAAAAGTCTACGAGCAGTACTTC. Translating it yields CASSESTEKVYEQYF.

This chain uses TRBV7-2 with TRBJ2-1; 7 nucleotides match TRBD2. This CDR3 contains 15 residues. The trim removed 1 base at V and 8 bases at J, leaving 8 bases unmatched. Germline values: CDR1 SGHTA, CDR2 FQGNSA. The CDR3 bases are TGTGCCAGCAGCTTAGGGGTTGCAGGGAGGGATGAGCAGTTCTTC. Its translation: CASSLGVAGRDEQFF.

CDR3 sequence (DNA): TGTGCCAGCAGCTTACTTTATGAGGCGGGGGGGCCGGATACGCAGTATTTT. It is translated as CASSLLYEAGGPDTQYF. The rearrangement links TRBV7-3 to TRBJ2-3; 9 nucleotides match TRBD2. With 2 bases clipped from V and 6 bases from J, the junction kept 12 bases outside the gene matches. This CDR3 contains 17 residues. Germline-derived CDR1 and CDR2 are SGHTA and FQGTGA.

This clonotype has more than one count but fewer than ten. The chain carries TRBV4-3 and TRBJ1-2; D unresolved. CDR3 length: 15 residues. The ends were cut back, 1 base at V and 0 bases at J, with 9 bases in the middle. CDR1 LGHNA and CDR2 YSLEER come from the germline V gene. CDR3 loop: CASSQGTRPNYGYTF. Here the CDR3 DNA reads TGCGCCAGCAGCCAAGGGACCAGACCTAACTATGGCTACACCTTC.

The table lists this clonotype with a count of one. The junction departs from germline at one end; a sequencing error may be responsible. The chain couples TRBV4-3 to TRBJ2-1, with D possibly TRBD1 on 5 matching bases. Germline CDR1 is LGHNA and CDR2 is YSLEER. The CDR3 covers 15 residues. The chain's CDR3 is CVSSQERAGINEQFF. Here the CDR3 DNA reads TGCGTCAGCAGCCAAGAACGGGCAGGGATAAATGAGCAGTTCTTC.

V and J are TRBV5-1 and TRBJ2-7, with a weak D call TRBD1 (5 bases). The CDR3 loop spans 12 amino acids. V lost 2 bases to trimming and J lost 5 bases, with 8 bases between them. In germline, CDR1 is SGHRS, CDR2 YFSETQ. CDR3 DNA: TGCGCCAGCAGCTTACAGGAGAACGAGCAGTACTTC. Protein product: CASSLQENEQYF.

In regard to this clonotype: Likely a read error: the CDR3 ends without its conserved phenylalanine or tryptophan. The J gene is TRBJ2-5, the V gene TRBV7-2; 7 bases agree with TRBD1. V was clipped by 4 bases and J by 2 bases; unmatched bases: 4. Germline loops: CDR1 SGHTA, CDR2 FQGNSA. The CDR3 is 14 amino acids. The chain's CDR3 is CASSWTGLQETQYV. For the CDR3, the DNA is TGTGCCAGCAGCTGGACAGGCCTTCAAGAGACCCAGTACGTC.

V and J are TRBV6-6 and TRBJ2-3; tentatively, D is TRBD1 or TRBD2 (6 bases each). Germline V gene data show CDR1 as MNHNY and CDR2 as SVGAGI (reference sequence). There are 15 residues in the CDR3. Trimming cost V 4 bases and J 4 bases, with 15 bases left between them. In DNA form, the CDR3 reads TGTGCCAGCAGTTTTCTGGGGGGCCGCGCAGATACGCAGTATTTT. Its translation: CASSFLGGRADTQYF.

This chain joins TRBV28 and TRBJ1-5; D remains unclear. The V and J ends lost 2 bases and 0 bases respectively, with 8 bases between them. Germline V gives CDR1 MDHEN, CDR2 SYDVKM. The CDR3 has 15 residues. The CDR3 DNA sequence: TGTGCCAGCAGTTTAAAGTGGGGTAGCAATCAGCCCCAGCATTTT. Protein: CASSLKWGSNQPQHF.

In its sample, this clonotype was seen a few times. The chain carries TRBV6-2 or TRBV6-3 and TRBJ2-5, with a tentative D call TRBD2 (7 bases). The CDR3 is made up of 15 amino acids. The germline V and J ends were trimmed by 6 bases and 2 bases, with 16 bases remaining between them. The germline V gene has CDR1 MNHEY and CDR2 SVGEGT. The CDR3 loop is CASRVAGAIQETQYF. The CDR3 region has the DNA TGTGCCAGCAGGGTGGCGGGGGCTATACAAGAGACCCAGTACTTC.

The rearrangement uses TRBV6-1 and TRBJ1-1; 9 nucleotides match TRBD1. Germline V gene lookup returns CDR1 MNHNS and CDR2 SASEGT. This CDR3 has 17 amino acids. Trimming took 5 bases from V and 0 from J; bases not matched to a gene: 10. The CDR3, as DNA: TGTGCCAGCAGTCGACAGGGGGGGAGCATCATGAACACTGAAGCTTTCTTT. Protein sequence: CASSRQGGSIMNTEAFF.